This entry concerns a single T cell receptor beta chain. The CDR3 sequence is 12 residues long. Germline V gives CDR1 SGHTA, CDR2 FQGNSA. Losses at the gene ends were 5 bases for V and 6 bases for J; bases not matched to a gene: 3. The data belong to a study of blood T cell repertoires in COVID-19. Overall study context: Nucleic acid was either cDNA or gDNA, and it came from T cells, B-cell-depleted T cells, or PBMCs.

Residents of over 20 US areas, aged roughly 18 to 89 years, made up the participants. In assigning cohorts, the study relied on participant-reported clinical history. The study counted Cohort 3 donors as recovered given two negative PCRs, clearance, or symptom resolution. The assay was immunoSEQ multiplex PCR, and TCRdb's table has in-frame clones only and misses some. The table lists under 300,000 clones, roughly nine tenths of them singletons. What was sequenced was PBMCs or T cells enriched from blood (not recorded which). This TCR derives from a woman in her fifties or sixties who had recovered from COVID-19. The V call is TRBV7-2, the J call TRBJ2-7; 8 nucleotides match TRBD2. The chain's CDR3 is CASSPRGGEQYF. The CDR3 DNA reads TGTGCCAGCAGCCCCCGGGGGGGCGAGCAGTACTTC.